Reported below is one T cell receptor beta chain. Its ends do not fully match the called genes, so a read error is possible. Each CDR3 protein is one row after TCRdb ran MiXCR on the PCR reads. The sample holds more than 450,000 distinct CDR3 sequences, about 21% seen once. The CDR3 extends over 16 amino acids. Germline V CDR1 and CDR2: KGHDR, SFDVKD. The data are from a study of molecular identifiers for immune sequencing clone quantification. This clonotype was obtained from a human donor in good health. Some libraries in this study had Jurkat cell RNA spiked in. The rearrangement joins TRBV24-1 to TRBJ2-1; 10 bases agree with TRBD2. Sequences were obtained from naive CD8+ T cells from blood, with Jurkat cell RNA spiked in. Subset reported: FACS-sorted CD8+CD4-CCR7+CD45RA+ naive T cells. In nucleotides, the CDR3 is TGTGCCACCTGTGAACCGCGGACTAGCGGCTACAATGAGCAGTTCTTC. It specifies CATCEPRTSGYNEQFF.